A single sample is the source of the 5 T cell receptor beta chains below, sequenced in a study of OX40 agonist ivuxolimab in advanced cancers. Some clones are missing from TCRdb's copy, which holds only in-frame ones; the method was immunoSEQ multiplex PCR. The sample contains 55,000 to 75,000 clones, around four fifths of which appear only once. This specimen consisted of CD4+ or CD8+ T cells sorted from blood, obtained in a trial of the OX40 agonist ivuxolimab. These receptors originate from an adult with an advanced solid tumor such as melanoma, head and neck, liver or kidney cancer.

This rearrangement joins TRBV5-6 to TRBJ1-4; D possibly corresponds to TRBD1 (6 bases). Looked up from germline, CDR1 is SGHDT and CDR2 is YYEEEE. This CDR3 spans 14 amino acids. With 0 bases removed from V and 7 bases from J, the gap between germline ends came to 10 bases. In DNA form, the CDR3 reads TGTGCCAGCAGCTTGGCAGGGGCTAGTGAAAAACTGTTTTTT. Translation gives CASSLAGASEKLFF.

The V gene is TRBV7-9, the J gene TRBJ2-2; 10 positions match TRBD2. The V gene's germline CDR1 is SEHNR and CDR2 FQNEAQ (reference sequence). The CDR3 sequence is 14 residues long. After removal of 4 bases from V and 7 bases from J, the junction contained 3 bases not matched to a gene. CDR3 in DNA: TGTGCCAGCAGCTCGCTAGCGGGAGTCGGGGAGCTGTTTTTT. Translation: CASSSLAGVGELFF.

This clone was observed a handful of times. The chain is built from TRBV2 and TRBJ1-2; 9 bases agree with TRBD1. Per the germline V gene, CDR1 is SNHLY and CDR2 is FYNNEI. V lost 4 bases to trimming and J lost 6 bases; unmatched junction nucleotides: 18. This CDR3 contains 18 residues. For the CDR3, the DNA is TGTGCCAGCAGTGCCCCGGGTGGGGAGGAACAGGGGGCCCATGGCTACACCTTC. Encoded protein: CASSAPGGEEQGAHGYTF.

CDR3 DNA sequence: TGTGCCAGCAGCCCGACTAGCTCCGGTGAGCAGTTCTTC. Its protein product is CASSPTSSGEQFF. The rearrangement joins TRBV7-3 to TRBJ2-1, with 7 bases lining up with TRBD2. CDR1 is SGHTA, CDR2 FQGTGA, per germline. The length of the CDR3 is 13 residues. Unmatched junction bases numbered 7, after V lost 5 bases and J lost 9 bases.

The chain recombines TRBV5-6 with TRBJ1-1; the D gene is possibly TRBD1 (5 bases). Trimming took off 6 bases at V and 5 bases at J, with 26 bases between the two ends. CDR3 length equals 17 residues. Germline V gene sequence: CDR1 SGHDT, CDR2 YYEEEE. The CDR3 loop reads CASTTWWGERGPTEAFF. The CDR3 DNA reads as TGTGCCAGCACCACATGGTGGGGGGAAAGGGGTCCGACTGAAGCTTTCTTT.